One and the same sample provided the 9 T cell receptor beta chains below, sequenced in a study of T cell clones after liver transplantation. Generated by immunoSEQ multiplex PCR, the TCRdb table keeps only in-frame clones and is missing some. The data contain some 60,000 clones, less than 85% of them singletons. The input for sequencing was CD4+ T cells from blood, taken at the roughly 16-month timepoint. The receptors derive from a human patient who received a liver transplant. Some T cells could come from the graft donor.

This chain connects TRBV19 to TRBJ1-4, with D unresolved. The germline V and J ends were trimmed by 6 bases and 3 bases, with 14 bases remaining between them. CDR3 size: 15 residues. Germline values: CDR1 LNHDA, CDR2 SQIVND (reference sequence). CDR3 nucleotides: TGTGCCAGTAGATATGCTTCGGCGGCTAATGAAAAACTGTTTTTT. This codes for CASRYASAANEKLFF. Using reference TRBV19 and TRBJ1-4 for the parts outside the CDR3, the full variable domain is DGGITQSPKYLFRKEGQNVTLSCEQNLNHDAMYWYRQDPGQGLRLIYYSQIVNDFQKGDIAEGYSVSREKKESFPLTVTSAQKNPTAFYLCASRYASAANEKLFFGSGTQLSVL.

V and J are TRBV9 and TRBJ1-1; perhaps TRBD1 as D (5 bases). Per the germline V gene, CDR1 is SGDLS and CDR2 is YYNGEE. This CDR3 is built from 15 residues. V was cut by 2 bases and J by 5 bases, with 16 bases left in between. The CDR3 reads CASSVRDGVGTEAFF. Written as DNA, the CDR3 is TGTGCCAGCAGCGTTCGGGACGGAGTTGGGACTGAAGCTTTCTTT.

This clone turned up a few times. The CDR3 loop is CASRGLNTGELFF. The DNA of the CDR3 is TGTGCCAGCAGGGGACTAAACACCGGGGAGCTGTTTTTT. The chain combines TRBV2 with TRBJ2-2; 7 bases fit TRBD2. The CDR3 covers 13 residues. Germline assignment: CDR1 SNHLY and CDR2 FYNNEI. V trimming: 6 bases; J trimming: 2 bases; junction bases outside the gene matches: 0. The full variable domain, in which reference TRBV2 and TRBJ2-2 provide the parts outside the CDR3, is EPEVTQTPSHQVTQMGQEVILRCVPISNHLYFYWYRQILGQKVEFLVSFYNNEISEKSEIFDDQFSVERPDGSNFTLKIRSTKLEDSAMYFCASRGLNTGELFFGEGSRLTVL.

The chain carries TRBV28 and TRBJ2-7, with D perhaps TRBD2 (6 bases). This CDR3 comprises 15 residues. Looked up from germline, CDR1 is MDHEN and CDR2 is SYDVKM. V lost 9 bases, J lost 3 bases, and 21 bases lay in between. The CDR3 here is CARYFTGLFNYEQYV. CDR3 DNA sequence: TGTGCCAGGTATTTCACGGGACTTTTCAACTACGAGCAGTACGTC.

J is TRBJ2-1 and V is TRBV9; no clear D gene. The CDR3 extends over 13 amino acids. V was shortened by 0 bases and J by 9 bases, with 10 bases between the two germline ends. Germline V gives CDR1 SGDLS, CDR2 YYNGEE. CDR3 amino acids: CASSVAPGSEQFF. The DNA for the CDR3 is TGTGCCAGCAGCGTAGCCCCCGGGTCTGAGCAGTTCTTC.

The chain joins TRBV14 to TRBJ2-1; tentative D call: TRBD1 (5 bases). The length of the CDR3 is 16 residues. Germline V gives CDR1 SGHDN, CDR2 FVKESK. V dropped 1 base and J dropped 12 bases, with 22 bases sitting between them. CDR3 DNA: TGTGCCAGCAGCCAAGTTTCAGGGCTGATATTGAATTGGCAGTTCTTC. Translating it yields CASSQVSGLILNWQFF.

The chain uses TRBV6-1 and TRBJ2-2; weak D call: TRBD2 (7 bases). The CDR3 is 17 residues long. Germline CDR1 reads MNHNS; CDR2 reads SASEGT. Trimming pared 0 bases from V and 7 bases from J, leaving 18 bases between. The CDR3 reads CASSEAVRGGRGGELFF. The CDR3 region has the DNA TGTGCCAGCAGTGAAGCTGTGAGGGGGGGCCGAGGCGGGGAGCTGTTTTTT.

In this sample, this clone turned up a few times. The chain links TRBV5-4 to TRBJ1-2; no definite D call. Trimming took 4 bases from V and 4 from J, leaving 11 bases between them. Looked up from germline, CDR1 is SGHNT and CDR2 is YYREEE (reference sequence). CDR3 size: 13 residues. CDR3 sequence (DNA): TGTGCCAGCAGCGCCGGACGAAGCTATGGCTACACCTTC. Protein product: CASSAGRSYGYTF. The complete variable domain, with remaining parts taken from reference TRBV5-4 and TRBJ1-2, reads ETGVTQSPTHLIKTRGQQVTLRCSSQSGHNTVSWYQQALGQGPQFIFQYYREEENGRGNFPPRFSGLQFPNYSSELNVNALELDDSALYLCASSAGRSYGYTFGSGTRLTVV.

V gene TRBV7-9 combines with J gene TRBJ1-5; D not certain. The CDR3 is made up of 14 amino acids. CDR1 SEHNR and CDR2 FQNEAQ come from the germline V gene (reference sequence). The germline V and J ends were trimmed by 1 base and 5 bases, with 9 bases remaining between them. CDR3 amino acids: CASSLGVADQPQHF. The CDR3 DNA sequence: TGTGCCAGCAGCTTAGGGGTTGCTGATCAGCCCCAGCATTTT.